This entry features one T cell receptor (beta chain) sequence. Its specificity is unknown. These data are taken from a study of CD8+ T cells in alopecia areata. RNA was extracted and reverse transcribed into cDNA as the sequencing template. Produced via immunoSEQ multiplex PCR; TCRdb's table is partial and in-frame only. The sample records 150,000 or so clones, approximately 52% being singletons. General observations from the study: The study found higher clonality in lesional than normal scalp, especially in alopecia totalis/universalis. Under tofacitinib, fewer expanded CD8+ clones appeared among the top 100 scalp clones. Having one nonresponder leaves uncertain how baseline CD8+ expansion relates to response.

The germline CDR1 and CDR2 sequences are WSHSY and SAAADI. V gave up 2 bases and J gave up 10 bases, with 9 bases separating them. The CDR3 has 13 amino acids. The treatment was: oral pan-JAK inhibitor, 5-10 mg twice daily. Specimens obtained from alopecia areata patients comprised lesional scalp punch biopsies and peripheral blood. The material was CD4+ T cells sorted from blood, obtained at approximately week 56, from a patient treated with tofacitinib. This sequence joins TRBV10-2 and TRBJ1-6; D is possibly TRBD1 (6 bases). This TCR was sampled from a human donor with alopecia areata. The CDR3 region is CASSEGRGSPLHF. Written as DNA, the CDR3 is TGCGCCAGCAGTGAGGGCAGGGGCTCACCCCTCCACTTT.